These 9 T cell receptor beta chains were sequenced from one sample in a study of T cell responses to AZD1222 COVID-19 vaccine. TCRdb keeps only in-frame clones here, not all; method: immunoSEQ multiplex PCR. This sample has approximately 90,000 clones, with about 89% found just once. Sample: peripheral blood, taken on day 0 of AZD1222 vaccination. Receptors were obtained from an adult in good health.

The chain carries TRBV12-5 and TRBJ1-4; D unclear. This CDR3 has 15 amino acids. V was cut by 2 bases and J by 8 bases, with 15 bases left in between. Germline V gene lookup returns CDR1 LGHNT and CDR2 FRNRAP. CDR3 nucleotide sequence: TGTGCTAGTGGTTTGCCTATCGGGAGTGGCGAAAAACTGTTTTTT. This gives the protein CASGLPIGSGEKLFF.

The chain links TRBV5-6 to TRBJ1-2, with no clear D. This CDR3 contains 15 residues. The germline V and J ends were trimmed by 0 bases and 3 bases, with 12 bases remaining between them. Germline loops: CDR1 SGHDT, CDR2 YYEEEE. CDR3 loop: CASSLEGHGYYGYTF. CDR3 nucleotide sequence: TGTGCCAGCAGCTTGGAAGGGCACGGATACTATGGCTACACCTTC.

This chain links TRBV9 with TRBJ1-4; D remains ambiguous. This CDR3 spans 14 amino acids. Germline-derived CDR1 and CDR2 are SGDLS and YYNGEE. Trimming stripped 0 bases from V and 4 bases from J, with 7 bases between. In DNA form, the CDR3 reads TGTGCCAGCAGCGTAGGGCGTAGTAATGAAAAACTGTTTTTT. This translates into CASSVGRSNEKLFF. The whole variable domain, filled in from reference TRBV9 and TRBJ1-4, reads DSGVTQTPKHLITATGQRVTLRCSPRSGDLSVYWYQQSLDQGLQFLIQYYNGEERAKGNILERFSAQQFPDLHSELNLSSLELGDSALYFCASSVGRSNEKLFFGSGTQLSVL.

The chain carries TRBV7-8 and TRBJ2-2; tentatively, D is TRBD1 (6 bases). Germline CDR1 reads SGHVS; CDR2 reads FQNEAQ. The CDR3 covers 16 residues. The V gene lost 5 bases and the J gene lost 0 bases, with 13 bases spanning the gap. DNA for the CDR3: TGTGCCAGCAGCCTAAACAGGGTCGCGAACACCGGGGAGCTGTTTTTT. It translates to CASSLNRVANTGELFF.

The chain employs TRBV11-2 and TRBJ2-5, with D hard to call. The CDR3 covers 10 residues. Germline V CDR1 and CDR2: SGHAT, FQNNGV. The V gene lost 5 bases and the J gene lost 5 bases, with 3 bases spanning the gap. CDR3 in DNA: TGTGCCAGCAGCCGGGAGACCCAGTACTTC. It encodes CASSRETQYF. The full variable domain, rest sourced from reference TRBV11-2 and TRBJ2-5, is EAGVAQSPRYKIIEKRQSVAFWCNPISGHATLYWYQQILGQGPKLLIQFQNNGVVDDSQLPKDRFSAERLKGVDSTLKIQPAKLEDSAVYLCASSRETQYFGPGTRLLVL.

The gene calls are TRBV27 and TRBJ2-5; possibly TRBD2 for D (5 bases). Germline V lookup: CDR1 MNHEY, CDR2 SMNVEV (reference sequence). V lost 6 bases and J lost 4, with 18 bases in between. This CDR3 is built from 15 residues. In DNA, the CDR3 is TGTGCCAGCAGGGGGTCCTCGGTGGGAGTAGAGACCCAGTACTTC. It encodes CASRGSSVGVETQYF.

To note about this clone: The DNA is left out, because the CDR3 cannot be placed on it with certainty; the CDR3 is given as TCRdb lists it. The chain recombines TRBV12-3 or TRBV12-4 with TRBJ2-5. The CDR3 numbers 11 amino acids, ends counted. CDR3: CASSFLETQYF.

The chain uses TRBV11-3 and TRBJ2-7; 10 bases map to TRBD1. Germline V gene data show CDR1 as SGHNT and CDR2 as YENEEA. Losses at the gene ends were 5 bases for V and 5 bases for J; bases not matched to a gene: 9. This CDR3 has 15 residues. CDR3 amino acids: CASSTRETGGNEQYF. In DNA form, the CDR3 reads TGTGCCAGCAGCACTCGTGAGACAGGGGGCAACGAGCAGTACTTC.

The genes are TRBV11-3 and TRBJ2-2; no reliable D call. Germline assignment: CDR1 SGHNT and CDR2 YENEEA. Trimming removed 4 bases from V and 2 bases from J, with 17 bases in between. The CDR3 consists of 17 residues. The CDR3 reads CASSSTWEGVNTGELFF. The CDR3 nucleotides are TGTGCCAGCAGCTCCACCTGGGAAGGAGTAAACACCGGGGAGCTGTTTTTT. Looking up the rest from reference TRBV11-3 and TRBJ2-2 gives the full variable domain: EAGVVQSPRYKIIEKKQPVAFWCNPISGHNTLYWYLQNLGQGPELLIRYENEEAVDDSQLPKDRFSAERLKGVDSTLKIQPAELGDSAVYLCASSSTWEGVNTGELFFGEGSRLTVL.